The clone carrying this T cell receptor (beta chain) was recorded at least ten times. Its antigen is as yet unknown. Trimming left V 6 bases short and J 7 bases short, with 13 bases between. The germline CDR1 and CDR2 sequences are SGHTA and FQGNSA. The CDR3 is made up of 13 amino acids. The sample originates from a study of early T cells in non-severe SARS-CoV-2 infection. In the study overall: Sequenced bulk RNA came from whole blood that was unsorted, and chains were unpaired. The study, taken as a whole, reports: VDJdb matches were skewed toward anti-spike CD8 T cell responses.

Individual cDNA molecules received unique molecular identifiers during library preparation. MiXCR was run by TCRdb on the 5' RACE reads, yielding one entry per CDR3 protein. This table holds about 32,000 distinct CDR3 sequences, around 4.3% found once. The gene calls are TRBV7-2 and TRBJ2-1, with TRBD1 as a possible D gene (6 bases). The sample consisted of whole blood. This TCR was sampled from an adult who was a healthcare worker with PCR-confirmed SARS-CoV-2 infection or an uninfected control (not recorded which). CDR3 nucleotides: TGTGCCAGCAGTTCCACTCAGGGGAATGAGCAGTTCTTC. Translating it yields CASSSTQGNEQFF. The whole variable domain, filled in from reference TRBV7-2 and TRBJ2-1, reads GAGVSQSPSNKVTEKGKDVELRCDPISGHTALYWYRQSLGQGLEFLIYFQGNSAPDKSGLPSDRFSAERTGGSVSTLTIQRTQQEDSAVYLCASSSTQGNEQFFGPGTRLTVL.